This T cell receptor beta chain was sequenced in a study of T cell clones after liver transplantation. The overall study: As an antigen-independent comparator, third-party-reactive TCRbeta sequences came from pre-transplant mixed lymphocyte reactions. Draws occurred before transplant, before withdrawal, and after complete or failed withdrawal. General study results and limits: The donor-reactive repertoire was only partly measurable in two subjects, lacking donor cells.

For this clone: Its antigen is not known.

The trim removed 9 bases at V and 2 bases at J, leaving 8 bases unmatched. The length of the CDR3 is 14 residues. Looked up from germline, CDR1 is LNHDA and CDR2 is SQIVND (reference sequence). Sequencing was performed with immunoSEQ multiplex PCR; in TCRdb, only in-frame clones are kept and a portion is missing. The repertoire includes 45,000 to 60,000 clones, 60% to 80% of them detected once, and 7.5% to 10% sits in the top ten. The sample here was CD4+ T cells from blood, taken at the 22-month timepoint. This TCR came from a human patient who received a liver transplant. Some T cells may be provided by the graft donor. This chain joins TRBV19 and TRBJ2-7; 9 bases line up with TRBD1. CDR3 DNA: TGTGCCAGCGCACGGGACAGGGTGGCCTACGAGCAGTACTTC. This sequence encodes CASARDRVAYEQYF.